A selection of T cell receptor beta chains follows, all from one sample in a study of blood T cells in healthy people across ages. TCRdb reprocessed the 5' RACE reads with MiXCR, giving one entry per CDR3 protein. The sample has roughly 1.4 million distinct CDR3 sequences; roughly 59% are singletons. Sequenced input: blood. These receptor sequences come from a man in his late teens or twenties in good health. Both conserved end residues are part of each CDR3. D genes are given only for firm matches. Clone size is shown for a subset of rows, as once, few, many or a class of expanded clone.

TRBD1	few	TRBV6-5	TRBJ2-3	CASSSGTGNPTDTQYF
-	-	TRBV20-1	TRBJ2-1	CSAGGIRDLSNEQFF
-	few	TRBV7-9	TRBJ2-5	CASSRASETQYF
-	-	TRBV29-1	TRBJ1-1	CSGRGSVSEAFF
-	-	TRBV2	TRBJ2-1	CASSELYQRATYNEQFF
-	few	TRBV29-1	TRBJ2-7	CSALGSTYEQYF
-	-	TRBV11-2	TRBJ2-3	CASTFNRGQTDTQYF
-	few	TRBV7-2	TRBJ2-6	CASSPRTGANVLTF
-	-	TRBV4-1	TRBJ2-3	CASSQGGRLTDTQYF
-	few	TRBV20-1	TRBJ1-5	CSARAGGGQPQHF
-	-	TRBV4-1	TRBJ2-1	CASSLEEVGSGVHGQFF
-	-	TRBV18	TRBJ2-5	CASSPPAEETQYF
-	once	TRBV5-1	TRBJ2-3	CASSLELFATDTQYF
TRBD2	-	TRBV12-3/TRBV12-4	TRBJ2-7	CASSFKGLAGLPYEQYF
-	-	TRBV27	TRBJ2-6	CASSLPGQPSGANVLTF
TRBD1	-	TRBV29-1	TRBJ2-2	CSGKNVRGTGVTGELFF
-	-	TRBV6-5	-	CASSRLDFTYEQYF
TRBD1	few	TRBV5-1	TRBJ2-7	CASSTDRVDEQYF
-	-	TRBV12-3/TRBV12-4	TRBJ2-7	CANSDRDRAYEQYF
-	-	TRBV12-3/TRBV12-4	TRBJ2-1	CASKVIGSSYNEQFF
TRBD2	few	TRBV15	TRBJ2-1	CATSRDPGTRVWFF
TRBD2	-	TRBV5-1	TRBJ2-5	CAGSYYPTSSAGINQYF
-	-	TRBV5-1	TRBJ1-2	CASMPGSNYGYTF
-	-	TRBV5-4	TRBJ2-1	CASSYRGTANEQFF
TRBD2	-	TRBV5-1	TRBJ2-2	CASSNGLAGITGELFF
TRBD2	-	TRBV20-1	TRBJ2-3	CSARDASGEADTQYF
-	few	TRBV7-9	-	CASESPGSGYLYEQYF
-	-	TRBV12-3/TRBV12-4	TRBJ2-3	CASSTTGSSTDTQYF
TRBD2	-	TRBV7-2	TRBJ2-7	CASIAGGNSYEQYF
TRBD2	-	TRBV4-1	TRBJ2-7	CASSQAWTSGSYEQYF
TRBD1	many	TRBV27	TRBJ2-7	CASSFRDSTYEQYF
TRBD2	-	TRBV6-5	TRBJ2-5	CASKLAGDLETQYF
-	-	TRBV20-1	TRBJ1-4	CSAAQGINEKLFF
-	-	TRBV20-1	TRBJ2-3	CSAGQLVTSTDTQYF
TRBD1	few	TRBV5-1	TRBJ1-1	CASRTGTGGWNTEAFF
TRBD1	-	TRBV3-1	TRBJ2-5	CASSQSRGRGETQYF
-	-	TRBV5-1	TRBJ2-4	CASSLDPRLAKNIQYF
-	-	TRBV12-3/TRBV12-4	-	CASSLWGGSEQYF
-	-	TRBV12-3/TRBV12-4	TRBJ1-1	CASSLVEEAFF
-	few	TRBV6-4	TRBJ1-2	CASSEYRGYGYTF
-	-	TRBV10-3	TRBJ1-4	CAISVVTNEKLFF
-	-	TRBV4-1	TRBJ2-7	CASSQVGGTSASEQYF
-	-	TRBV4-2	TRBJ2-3	CASSLISPESVTDTQYF
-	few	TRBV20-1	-	CSARSPADASYEQYF
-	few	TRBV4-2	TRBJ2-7	CASSQDGIGSEQYF
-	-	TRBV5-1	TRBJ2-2	CASSLAAGRGNTGELFF
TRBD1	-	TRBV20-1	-	CSAPPTGDHEQYF
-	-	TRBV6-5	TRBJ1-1	CASSYSKSATAFF
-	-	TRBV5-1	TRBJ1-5	CASSFGTDNQPQHF
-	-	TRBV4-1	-	CASSQALPKNIQYF
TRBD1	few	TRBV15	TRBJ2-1	CATSTGGQTFYNEQFF
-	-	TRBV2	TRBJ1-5	CATGDTGSPQHF
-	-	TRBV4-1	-	CASSQEWGGPYEQYF